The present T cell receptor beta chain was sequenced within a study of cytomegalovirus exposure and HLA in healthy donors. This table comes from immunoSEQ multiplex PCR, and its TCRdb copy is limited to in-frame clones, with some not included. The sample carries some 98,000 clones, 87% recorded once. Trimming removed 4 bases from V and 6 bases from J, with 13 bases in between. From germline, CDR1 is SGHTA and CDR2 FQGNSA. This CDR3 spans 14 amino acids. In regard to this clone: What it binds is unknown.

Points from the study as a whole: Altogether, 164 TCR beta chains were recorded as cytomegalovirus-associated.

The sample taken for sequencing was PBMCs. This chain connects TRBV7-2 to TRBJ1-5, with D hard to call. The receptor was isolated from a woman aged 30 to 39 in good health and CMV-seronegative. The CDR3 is CASSSRPGVQPQHF. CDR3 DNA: TGTGCCAGCAGCTCCCGACCCGGGGTTCAGCCCCAGCATTTT.